These 2 T cell receptor beta chains originate from one sample sequenced in a study of blood T cell repertoires in COVID-19. Method: immunoSEQ multiplex PCR; TCRdb's copy keeps in-frame clones and lacks some. This table holds tens of thousands of clones, 75% to 85% found once. The material sequenced was peripheral blood. The receptor source for this set is a woman aged 55-69 years with acute or convalescent COVID-19.

This clone was counted once. The chain couples TRBV14 to TRBJ2-3; TRBD2 matches at 10 bases. This CDR3 is built from 16 residues. Germline CDR1 is SGHDN and CDR2 is FVKESK. V was pared by 3 bases and J by 4 bases, with 7 bases of the junction left unmatched. CDR3 region: CASSHRAGGGADTQYF. For the CDR3, the DNA is TGTGCCAGCAGCCACCGAGCGGGGGGGGGAGCAGATACGCAGTATTTT.

The CDR3 region is CASSPISNEKLFF. In DNA, the CDR3 is TGTGCCAGCAGTCCCATTAGCAACGAAAAACTGTTTTTT. This chain connects TRBV27 to TRBJ1-4, with D uncertain. CDR3 length: 13 amino acids. The germline gives CDR1 MNHEY, CDR2 SMNVEV (reference sequence). V lost 5 bases and J 8 bases, leaving 12 bases between the germline ends.